These T cell receptor beta chains were read from a single sample in a study of blood T cell repertoires in COVID-19. Generated by immunoSEQ multiplex PCR, the TCRdb table keeps only in-frame clones and is missing some. This table has about 75,000 clones, around 88% appearing once. The specimen was peripheral blood. The origin of the receptors is a woman aged 70 to 79 with acute or convalescent COVID-19. Each CDR3 is given without its conserved first and last residue.

j_call | v_call | cdr3_aa
TRBJ1-2 | TRBV27 | ASSLRAGGGYT
TRBJ2-3 | TRBV4-1 | ASSHSATSGSTDTQY
TRBJ2-1 | TRBV29-1 | SVEGAREANEQF
TRBJ1-1 | TRBV19 | ASSASGGQTSF
TRBJ2-3 | TRBV4-3 | ASSQDLAGGTDTQY
TRBJ2-1 | TRBV4-2 | ASSQALVFPPQYNEQF
TRBJ1-2 | TRBV30 | AWSPSSNYGYT
TRBJ1-2 | TRBV25-1 | ASRGQGARNYGYT
TRBJ2-7 | TRBV5-1 | ASSLVTSGGVQEQY
TRBJ1-1 | TRBV5-1 | ASSLTDRGLVNTEAF
TRBJ1-1 | TRBV19 | ASSPVDRKNTEAF
TRBJ2-2 | TRBV6-5 | ASWPGGVGELF
TRBJ1-2 | TRBV19 | ASSTGGSGYT
TRBJ2-3 | TRBV6-2/TRBV6-3 | ASSWGSGRNTQY
TRBJ2-1 | TRBV6-1 | ASSEFSGGVYNEQF
TRBJ1-2 | TRBV6-5 | ASSRPGTANYGYT
TRBJ2-3 | TRBV7-3 | ASSLGWGKNTQY
TRBJ2-7 | TRBV7-9 | ASSSPLRTGDNEQY
TRBJ1-2 | TRBV4-1 | ASSPPEGYYGYT
TRBJ1-5 | TRBV10-3 | AISDSGGSQPQH
TRBJ2-2 | TRBV27 | ASSLHPSGITLGTGELF
TRBJ1-1 | TRBV9 | ASSVDAGNTEAF
TRBJ2-5 | TRBV6-2/TRBV6-3 | ASSYGGPSETQY
TRBJ2-1 | TRBV6-5 | ASSRAGEYNEQF
TRBJ2-6 | TRBV18 | ASSPLDRVTGANVLT